A single T cell receptor (beta chain) is shown here with its context. Its antigen is not identified. These data come from a study of cytomegalovirus exposure and HLA in healthy donors. Whole-study results and caveats: Sequence variants that were highly shared formed a cluster that was likely a sequencing artifact. Within an earlier analysis, most TCR beta V segments proved productive either about 87% or about 30% of the time.

This CDR3 comprises 15 residues. From germline, CDR1 is SGHAT and CDR2 FQNNGV. Trimming took 5 bases from V and 8 from J, leaving 16 bases between them. Primers for the PCR totalled 60 Vbeta and 13 Jbeta. Profiling relied on immunoSEQ multiplex PCR, and the TCRdb table lists in-frame clones only, not all of them. The sample consists of some 170,000 clones, roughly 80% of them appearing once. The rearrangement joins TRBV11-2 to TRBJ1-6, with D perhaps matching TRBD1 (5 bases). The sequenced sample was PBMCs. The receptor was isolated from a man under 40 in good health and CMV-seronegative. CDR3: CASSLKPGGYSPLHF. DNA for the CDR3: TGTGCCAGCAGCCTAAAGCCCGGGGGTTATTCACCCCTCCACTTT.